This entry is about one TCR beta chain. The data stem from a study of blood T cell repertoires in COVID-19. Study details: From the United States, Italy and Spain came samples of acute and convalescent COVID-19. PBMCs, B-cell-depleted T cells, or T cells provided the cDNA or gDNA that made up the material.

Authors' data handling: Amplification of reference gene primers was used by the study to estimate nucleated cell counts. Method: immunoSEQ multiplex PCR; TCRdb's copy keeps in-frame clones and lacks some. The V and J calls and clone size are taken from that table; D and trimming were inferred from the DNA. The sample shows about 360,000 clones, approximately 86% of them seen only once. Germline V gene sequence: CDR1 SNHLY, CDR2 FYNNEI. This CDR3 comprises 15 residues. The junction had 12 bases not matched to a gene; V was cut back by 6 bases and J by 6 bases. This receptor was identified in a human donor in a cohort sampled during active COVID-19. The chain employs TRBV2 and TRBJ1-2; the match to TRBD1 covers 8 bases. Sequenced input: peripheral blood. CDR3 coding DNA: TGTGCCAGCAGAGACGGCCTGACAGGGGCAGATGGCTACACCTTC. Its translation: CASRDGLTGADGYTF. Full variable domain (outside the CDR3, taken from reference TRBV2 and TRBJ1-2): EPEVTQTPSHQVTQMGQEVILRCVPISNHLYFYWYRQILGQKVEFLVSFYNNEISEKSEIFDDQFSVERPDGSNFTLKIRSTKLEDSAMYFCASRDGLTGADGYTFGSGTRLTVV.